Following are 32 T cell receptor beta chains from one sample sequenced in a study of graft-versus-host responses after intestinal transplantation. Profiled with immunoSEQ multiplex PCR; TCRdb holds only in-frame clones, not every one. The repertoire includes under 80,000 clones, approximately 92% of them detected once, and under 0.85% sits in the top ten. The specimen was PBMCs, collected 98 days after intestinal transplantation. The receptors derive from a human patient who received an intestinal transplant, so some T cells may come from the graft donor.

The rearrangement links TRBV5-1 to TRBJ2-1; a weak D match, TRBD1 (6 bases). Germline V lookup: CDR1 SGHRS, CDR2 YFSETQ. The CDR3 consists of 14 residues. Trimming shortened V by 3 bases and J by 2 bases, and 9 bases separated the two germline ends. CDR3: CASSWDTAYNEQFF. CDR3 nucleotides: TGCGCCAGCAGCTGGGACACTGCCTACAATGAGCAGTTCTTC.

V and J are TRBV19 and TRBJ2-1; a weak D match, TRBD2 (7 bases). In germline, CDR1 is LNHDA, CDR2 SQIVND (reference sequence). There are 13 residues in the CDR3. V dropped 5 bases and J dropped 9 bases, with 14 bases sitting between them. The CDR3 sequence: CASSWGGGSEQFF. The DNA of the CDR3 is TGTGCCAGTAGTTGGGGAGGGGGTAGTGAGCAGTTCTTC. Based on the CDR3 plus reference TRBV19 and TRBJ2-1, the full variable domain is DGGITQSPKYLFRKEGQNVTLSCEQNLNHDAMYWYRQDPGQGLRLIYYSQIVNDFQKGDIAEGYSVSREKKESFPLTVTSAQKNPTAFYLCASSWGGGSEQFFGPGTRLTVL.

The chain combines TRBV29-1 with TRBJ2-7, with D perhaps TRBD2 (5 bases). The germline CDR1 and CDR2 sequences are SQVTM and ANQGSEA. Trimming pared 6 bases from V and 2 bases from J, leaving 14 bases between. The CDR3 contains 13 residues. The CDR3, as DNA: TGCAGCGTCCAGGCGGAGGTAACCTACGAGCAGTACTTC. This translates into CSVQAEVTYEQYF.

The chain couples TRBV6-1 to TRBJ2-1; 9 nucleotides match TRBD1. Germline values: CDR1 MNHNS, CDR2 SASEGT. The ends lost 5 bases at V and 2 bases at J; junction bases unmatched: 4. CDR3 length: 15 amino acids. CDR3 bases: TGTGCCAGCAGTCCTCGGGACAGGGCCTACAATGAGCAGTTCTTC. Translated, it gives CASSPRDRAYNEQFF.

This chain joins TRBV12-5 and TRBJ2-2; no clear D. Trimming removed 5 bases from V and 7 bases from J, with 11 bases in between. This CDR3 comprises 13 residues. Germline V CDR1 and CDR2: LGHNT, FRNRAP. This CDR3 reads CASGSGEIGELFF. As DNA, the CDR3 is TGTGCTAGTGGTAGTGGAGAGATCGGGGAGCTGTTTTTT. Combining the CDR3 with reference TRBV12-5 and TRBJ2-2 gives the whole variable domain DARVTQTPRHKVTEMGQEVTMRCQPILGHNTVFWYRQTMMQGLELLAYFRNRAPLDDSGMPKDRFSAEMPDATLATLKIQPSEPRDSAVYFCASGSGEIGELFFGEGSRLTVL.

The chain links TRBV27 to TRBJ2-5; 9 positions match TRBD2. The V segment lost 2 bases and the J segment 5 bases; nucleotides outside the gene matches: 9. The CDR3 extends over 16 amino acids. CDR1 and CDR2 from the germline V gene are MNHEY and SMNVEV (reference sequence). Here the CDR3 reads CASSLVGGLAGETQYF. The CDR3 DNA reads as TGTGCCAGCAGTTTAGTGGGGGGACTAGCTGGGGAGACCCAGTACTTC.

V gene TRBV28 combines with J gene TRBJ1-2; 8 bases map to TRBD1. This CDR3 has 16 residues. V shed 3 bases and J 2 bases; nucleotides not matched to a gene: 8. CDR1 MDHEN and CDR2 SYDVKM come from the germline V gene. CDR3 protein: CASSLLPGGSNYGYTF. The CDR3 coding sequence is TGTGCCAGCAGTTTGCTCCCAGGGGGCAGCAACTATGGCTACACCTTC.

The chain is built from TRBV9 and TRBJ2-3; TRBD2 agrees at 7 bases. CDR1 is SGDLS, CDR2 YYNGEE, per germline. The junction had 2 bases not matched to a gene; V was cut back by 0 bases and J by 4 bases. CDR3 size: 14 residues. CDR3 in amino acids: CASSVATSPDTQYF. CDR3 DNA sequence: TGTGCCAGCAGCGTAGCGACTAGCCCAGATACGCAGTATTTT.

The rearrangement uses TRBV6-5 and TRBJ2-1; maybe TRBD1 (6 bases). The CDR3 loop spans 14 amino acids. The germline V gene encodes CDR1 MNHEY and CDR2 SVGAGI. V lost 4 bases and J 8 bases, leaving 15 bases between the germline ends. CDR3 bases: TGTGCCAGCAGTTTCGGACAGCTCCTAGATGAGCAGTTCTTC. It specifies CASSFGQLLDEQFF.

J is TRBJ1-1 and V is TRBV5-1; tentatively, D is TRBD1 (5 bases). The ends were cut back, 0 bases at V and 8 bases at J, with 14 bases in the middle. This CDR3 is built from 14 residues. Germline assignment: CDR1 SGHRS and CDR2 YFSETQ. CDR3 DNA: TGCGCCAGCAGCTTGGCCGAGGGGCGCGGGGAAGCTTTCTTT. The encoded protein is CASSLAEGRGEAFF.

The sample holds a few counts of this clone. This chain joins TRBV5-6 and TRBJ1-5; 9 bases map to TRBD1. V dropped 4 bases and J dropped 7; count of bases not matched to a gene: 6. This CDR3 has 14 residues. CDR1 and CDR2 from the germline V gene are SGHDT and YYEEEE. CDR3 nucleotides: TGTGCCAGCAGCACGGGACAGGGAGGGCAGCCCCAGCATTTT. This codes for CASSTGQGGQPQHF. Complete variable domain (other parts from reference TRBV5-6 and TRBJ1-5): DAGVTQSPTHLIKTRGQQVTLRCSPKSGHDTVSWYQQALGQGPQFIFQYYEEEERQRGNFPDRFSGHQFPNYSSELNVNALLLGDSALYLCASSTGQGGQPQHFGDGTRLSIL.

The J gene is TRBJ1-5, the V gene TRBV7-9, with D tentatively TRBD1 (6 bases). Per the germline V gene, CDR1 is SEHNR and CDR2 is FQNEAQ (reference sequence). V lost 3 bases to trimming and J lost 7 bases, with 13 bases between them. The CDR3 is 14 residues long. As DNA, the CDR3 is TGTGCCAGCAGCTTGGGGGAGGGGGTACAGCCCCAGCATTTT. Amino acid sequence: CASSLGEGVQPQHF.

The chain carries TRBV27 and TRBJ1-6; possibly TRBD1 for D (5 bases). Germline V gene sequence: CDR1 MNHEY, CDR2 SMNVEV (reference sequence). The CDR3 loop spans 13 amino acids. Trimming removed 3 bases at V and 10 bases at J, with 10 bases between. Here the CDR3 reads CASSLRQISPLHF. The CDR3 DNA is TGTGCCAGCAGTTTGAGACAGATATCACCCCTCCACTTT.

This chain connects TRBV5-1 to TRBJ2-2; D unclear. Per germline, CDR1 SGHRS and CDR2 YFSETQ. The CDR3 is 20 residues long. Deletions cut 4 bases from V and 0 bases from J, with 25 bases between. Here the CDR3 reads CASSPRHPVTLYANTGELFF. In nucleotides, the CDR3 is TGCGCCAGCAGCCCCCGACACCCCGTGACCCTCTACGCGAACACCGGGGAGCTGTTTTTT. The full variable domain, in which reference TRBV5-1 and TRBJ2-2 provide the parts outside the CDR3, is KAGVTQTPRYLIKTRGQQVTLSCSPISGHRSVSWYQQTPGQGLQFLFEYFSETQRNKGNFPGRFSGRQFSNSRSEMNVSTLELGDSALYLCASSPRHPVTLYANTGELFFGEGSRLTVL.

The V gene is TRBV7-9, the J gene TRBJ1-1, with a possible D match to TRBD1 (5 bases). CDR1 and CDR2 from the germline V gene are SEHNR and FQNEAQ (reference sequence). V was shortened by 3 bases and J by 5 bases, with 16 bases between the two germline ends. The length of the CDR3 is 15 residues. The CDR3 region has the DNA TGTGCCAGCAGCTTGGGACTCGAAAAGGGGACTGAAGCTTTCTTT. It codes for CASSLGLEKGTEAFF.

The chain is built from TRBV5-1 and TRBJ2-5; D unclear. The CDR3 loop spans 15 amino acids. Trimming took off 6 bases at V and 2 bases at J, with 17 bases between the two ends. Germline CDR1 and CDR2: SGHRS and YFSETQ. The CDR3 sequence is CASNRGSVGQETQYF. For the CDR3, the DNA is TGCGCCAGCAACCGAGGATCCGTAGGACAAGAGACCCAGTACTTC.

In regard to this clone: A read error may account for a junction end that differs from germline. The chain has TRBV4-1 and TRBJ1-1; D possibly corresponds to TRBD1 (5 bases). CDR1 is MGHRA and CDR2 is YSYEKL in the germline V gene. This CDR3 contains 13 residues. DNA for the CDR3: TGTGCCAGCAGCCGGGGACGGGGCACTGAAGCTTTCTTT. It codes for CASSRGRGTEAFF.

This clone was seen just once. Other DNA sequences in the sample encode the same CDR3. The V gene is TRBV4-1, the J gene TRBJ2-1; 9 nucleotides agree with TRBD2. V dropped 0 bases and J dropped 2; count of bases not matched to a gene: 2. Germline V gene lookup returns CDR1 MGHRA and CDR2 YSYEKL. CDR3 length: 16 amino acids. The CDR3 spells CASSQEAGGPYNEQFF. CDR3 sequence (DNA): TGCGCCAGCAGCCAAGAGGCGGGAGGGCCCTACAATGAGCAGTTCTTC.

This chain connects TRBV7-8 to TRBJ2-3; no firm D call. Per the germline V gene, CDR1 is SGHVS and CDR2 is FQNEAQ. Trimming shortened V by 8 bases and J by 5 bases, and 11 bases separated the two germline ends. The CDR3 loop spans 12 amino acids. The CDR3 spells CASRHTGDTQYF. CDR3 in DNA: TGTGCCAGCCGCCATACGGGAGATACGCAGTATTTT. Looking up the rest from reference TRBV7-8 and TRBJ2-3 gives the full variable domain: GAGVSQSPRYKVAKRGQDVALRCDPISGHVSLFWYQQALGQGPEFLTYFQNEAQLDKSGLPSDRFFAERPEGSVSTLKIQRTQQEDSAVYLCASRHTGDTQYFGPGTRLTVL.

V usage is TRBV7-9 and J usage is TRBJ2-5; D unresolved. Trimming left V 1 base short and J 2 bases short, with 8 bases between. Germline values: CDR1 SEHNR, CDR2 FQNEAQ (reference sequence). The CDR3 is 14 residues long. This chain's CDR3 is CASSLGRPQETQYF. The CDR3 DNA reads TGTGCCAGCAGCTTAGGACGGCCGCAAGAGACCCAGTACTTC.

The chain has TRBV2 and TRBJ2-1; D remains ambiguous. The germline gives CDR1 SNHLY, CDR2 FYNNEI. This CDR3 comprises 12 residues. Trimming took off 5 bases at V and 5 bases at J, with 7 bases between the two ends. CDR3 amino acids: CASSRADNEQFF. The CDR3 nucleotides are TGTGCCAGCAGTCGAGCCGACAATGAGCAGTTCTTC. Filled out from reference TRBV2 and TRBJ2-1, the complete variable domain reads EPEVTQTPSHQVTQMGQEVILRCVPISNHLYFYWYRQILGQKVEFLVSFYNNEISEKSEIFDDQFSVERPDGSNFTLKIRSTKLEDSAMYFCASSRADNEQFFGPGTRLTVL.

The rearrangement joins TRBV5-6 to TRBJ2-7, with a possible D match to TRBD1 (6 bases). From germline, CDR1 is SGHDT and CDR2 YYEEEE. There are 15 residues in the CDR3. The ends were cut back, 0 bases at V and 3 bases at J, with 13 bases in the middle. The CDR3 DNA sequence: TGTGCCAGCAGCTTGGTACAGGGATGGCACTACGAGCAGTACTTC. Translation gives CASSLVQGWHYEQYF.

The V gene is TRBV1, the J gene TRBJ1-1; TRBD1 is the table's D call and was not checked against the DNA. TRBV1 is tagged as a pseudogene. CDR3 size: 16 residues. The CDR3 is CTSVPGQGAGLKGAFF. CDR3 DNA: TGCACCAGCGTTCCGGGACAGGGAGCGGGTCTTAAGGGGGCTTTCTTT.

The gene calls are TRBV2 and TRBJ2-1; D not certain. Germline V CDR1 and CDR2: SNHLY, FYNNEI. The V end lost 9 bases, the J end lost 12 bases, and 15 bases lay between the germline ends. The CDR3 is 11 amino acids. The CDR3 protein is CASLYSLRQFF. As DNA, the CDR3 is TGTGCCAGTTTGTATTCCCTCAGGCAGTTCTTC.

The DNA for the CDR3 is TGTGCCAGCAGCTTGGATTCAGGGGCCCTCTATGGCTACACCTTC. It is translated as CASSLDSGALYGYTF. The gene calls are TRBV5-4 and TRBJ1-2, with TRBD1 as a possible D gene (6 bases). V was cut by 0 bases and J by 4 bases, with 13 bases left in between. Germline V gene data show CDR1 as SGHNT and CDR2 as YYREEE (reference sequence). This CDR3 has 15 residues.

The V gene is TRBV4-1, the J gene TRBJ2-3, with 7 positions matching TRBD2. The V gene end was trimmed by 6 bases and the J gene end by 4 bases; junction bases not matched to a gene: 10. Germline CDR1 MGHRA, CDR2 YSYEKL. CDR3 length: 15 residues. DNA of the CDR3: TGCGCCAGCAGTAGACAACTAGCGATTGCAGATACGCAGTATTTT. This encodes CASSRQLAIADTQYF.

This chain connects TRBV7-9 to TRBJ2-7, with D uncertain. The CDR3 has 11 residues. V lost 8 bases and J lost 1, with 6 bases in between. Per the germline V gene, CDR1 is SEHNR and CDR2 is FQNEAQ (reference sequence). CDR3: CASLGSYEQYF. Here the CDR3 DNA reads TGTGCCAGCCTCGGGTCCTACGAGCAGTACTTC.

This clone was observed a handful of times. The CDR3 DNA follows: TGTGCCATCAGTTCCTTGAGTTCTAATAATTCACCCCTCCACTTT. Translating gives CAISSLSSNNSPLHF. The V and J genes are TRBV10-3 and TRBJ1-6; no reliable D call. The length of the CDR3 is 15 residues. The germline V gene has CDR1 ENHRY and CDR2 SYGVKD. Trimming left V 5 bases short and J 5 bases short, with 13 bases between.

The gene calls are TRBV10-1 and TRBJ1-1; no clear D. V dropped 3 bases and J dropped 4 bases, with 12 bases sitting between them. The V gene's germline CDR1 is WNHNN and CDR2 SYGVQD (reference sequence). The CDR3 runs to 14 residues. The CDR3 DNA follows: TGCGCCAGCAGTGATGGGAGGGTAACCACTGAAGCTTTCTTT. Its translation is CASSDGRVTTEAFF.

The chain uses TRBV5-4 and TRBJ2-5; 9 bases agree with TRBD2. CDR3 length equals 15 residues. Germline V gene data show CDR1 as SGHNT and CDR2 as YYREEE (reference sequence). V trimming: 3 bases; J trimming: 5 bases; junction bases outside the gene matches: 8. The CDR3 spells CASSSNSGGGETQYF. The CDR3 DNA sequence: TGTGCCAGCAGCTCCAATAGCGGGGGAGGGGAGACCCAGTACTTC. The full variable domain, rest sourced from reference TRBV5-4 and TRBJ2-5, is ETGVTQSPTHLIKTRGQQVTLRCSSQSGHNTVSWYQQALGQGPQFIFQYYREEENGRGNFPPRFSGLQFPNYSSELNVNALELDDSALYLCASSSNSGGGETQYFGPGTRLLVL.

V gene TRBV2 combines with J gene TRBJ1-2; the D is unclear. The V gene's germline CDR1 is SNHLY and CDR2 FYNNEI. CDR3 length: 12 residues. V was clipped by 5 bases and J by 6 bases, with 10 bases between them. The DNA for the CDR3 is TGTGCCAGCAGTTTCCTAGGAGATGGCTACACCTTC. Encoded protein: CASSFLGDGYTF.

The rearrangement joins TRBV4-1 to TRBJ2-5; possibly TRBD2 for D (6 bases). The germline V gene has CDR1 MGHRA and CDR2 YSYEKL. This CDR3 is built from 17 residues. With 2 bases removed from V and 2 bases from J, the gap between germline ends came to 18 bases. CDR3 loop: CASSQIWAVAEQETQYF. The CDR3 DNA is TGCGCCAGCAGCCAAATTTGGGCCGTAGCGGAACAAGAGACCCAGTACTTC.